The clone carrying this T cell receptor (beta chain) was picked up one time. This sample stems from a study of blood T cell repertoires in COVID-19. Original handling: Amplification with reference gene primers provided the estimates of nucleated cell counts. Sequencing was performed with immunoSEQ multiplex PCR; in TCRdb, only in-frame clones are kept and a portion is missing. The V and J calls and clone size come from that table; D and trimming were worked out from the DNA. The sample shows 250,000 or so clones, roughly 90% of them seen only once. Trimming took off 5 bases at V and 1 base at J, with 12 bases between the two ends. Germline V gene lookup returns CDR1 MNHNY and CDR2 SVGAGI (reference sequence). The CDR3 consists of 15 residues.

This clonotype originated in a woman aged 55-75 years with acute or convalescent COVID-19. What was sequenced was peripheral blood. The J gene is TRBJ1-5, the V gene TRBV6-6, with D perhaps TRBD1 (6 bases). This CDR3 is CASSRGGQSNQPQHF. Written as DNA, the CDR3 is TGTGCCAGCAGTAGGGGGGGGCAGAGCAATCAGCCCCAGCATTTT.